The source of this TCR beta chain is a study of cytomegalovirus exposure and HLA in healthy donors. Researchers ran the PCR with 60 Vbeta and 13 Jbeta primers. The data were produced by immunoSEQ multiplex PCR, yet TCRdb's version contains in-frame clones alone and is incomplete. The profile shows 100,000 to 150,000 clones, more than 60% of them singletons. About this clone itself: The antigen is unknown.

Broader study findings: Some segments of the V type, notably TRBV6-2 and TRBV6-3, were excluded as indistinguishable. Association of a missense DCLRE1C variant with TCR beta V- and J-gene trimming was reported in a later analysis. Under 20,000 TCR beta sequences were associated with HLA alleles at 0.05 false discovery rate in a later analysis. The number of N-insertions in an Asian-associated ancestry cluster was reportedly below the 666-donor mean in a later analysis.

This CDR3 spans 16 amino acids. Germline V gene lookup returns CDR1 MGHRA and CDR2 YSYEKL. V lost 4 bases to trimming and J lost 0 bases; unmatched junction nucleotides: 4. Material for sequencing was PBMCs. This TCR derives from a middle-aged woman in good health and CMV-seropositive. The chain links TRBV4-1 to TRBJ2-3; 10 positions agree with TRBD2. The CDR3: CASSPGLAASTDTQYF. The CDR3 nucleotides read TGCGCCAGCAGCCCCGGACTAGCGGCTAGCACAGATACGCAGTATTTT.